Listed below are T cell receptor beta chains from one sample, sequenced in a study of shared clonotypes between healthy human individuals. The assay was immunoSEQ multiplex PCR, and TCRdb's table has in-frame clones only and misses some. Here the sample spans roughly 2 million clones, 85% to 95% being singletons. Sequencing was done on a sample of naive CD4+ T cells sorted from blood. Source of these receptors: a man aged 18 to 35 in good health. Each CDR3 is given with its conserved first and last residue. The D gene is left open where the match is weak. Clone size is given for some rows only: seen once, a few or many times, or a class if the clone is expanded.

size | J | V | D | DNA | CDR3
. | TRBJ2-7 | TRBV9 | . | TGTGCCAGCAGCGGCCAGGGGATCTACGAGCAGTACTTC | CASSGQGIYEQYF
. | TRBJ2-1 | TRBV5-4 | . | TGTGCCAGCAGCTTGGGGCAGGGCTCCTACAATGAGCAGTTCTTC | CASSLGQGSYNEQFF
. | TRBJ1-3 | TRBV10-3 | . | TGTGCCATCAGGGAGTCGGGCTCTGGAAACACCATATATTTT | CAIRESGSGNTIYF
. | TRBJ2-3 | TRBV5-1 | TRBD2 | TGCGCCAGCAGCTCCCGGACTAGCGGACCCACAGATACGCAGTATTTT | CASSSRTSGPTDTQYF
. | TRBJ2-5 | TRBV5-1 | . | TGCGCCAGCAGTTTTTTGGTCGGAGAGACCCAGTACTTC | CASSFLVGETQYF
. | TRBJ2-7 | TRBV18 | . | TGTGCCAGCTCACCACCTTCCAGGGCCACCTACGAGCAGTACTTC | CASSPPSRATYEQYF
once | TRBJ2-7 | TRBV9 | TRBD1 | TGTGCCAGCAGCGTGGGTCCGACAGGGGGCGGGTACGAGCAGTACTTC | CASSVGPTGGGYEQYF
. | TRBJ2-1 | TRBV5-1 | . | TGCGCCAGCAGCTTGGCGGGACTGGCCCCCAATGAGCAGTTCTTC | CASSLAGLAPNEQFF
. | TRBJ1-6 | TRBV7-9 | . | TGTGCCAGCAACAGAGATAATTCACCCCTCCACTTT | CASNRDNSPLHF
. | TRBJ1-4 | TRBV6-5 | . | TGTGCCAGCAGTTGGGCAGGGACCTCAACTAATGAAAAACTGTTTTTT | CASSWAGTSTNEKLFF
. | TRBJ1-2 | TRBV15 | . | TGTGCCACCAGCAGAGATGCCGGGAACTATGGCTACACCTTC | CATSRDAGNYGYTF
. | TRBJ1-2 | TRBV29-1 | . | TGCAGCGTTGATAGGGGAGACTATGGCTACACCTTC | CSVDRGDYGYTF
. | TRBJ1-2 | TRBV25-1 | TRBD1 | TGTGCCAGCAGTGGGGCCGGGACAGAGAACTATGGCTACACCTTC | CASSGAGTENYGYTF
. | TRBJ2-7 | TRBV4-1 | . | TGCGCCAGCAGCCAAAGTCAGTCGAGCTCCTACGAGCAGTACTTC | CASSQSQSSSYEQYF
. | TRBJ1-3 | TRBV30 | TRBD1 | TGTGCCTGGAGTCCAGGACAGGGATCTGGAAACACCATATATTTT | CAWSPGQGSGNTIYF
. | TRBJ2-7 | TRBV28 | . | TGTGCCAGCAGTCTACCGGGACACAGTGCCTACGAGCAGTACTTC | CASSLPGHSAYEQYF
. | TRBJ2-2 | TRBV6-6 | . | TGTGCCAGCAGTAACACAGGGATAGTGAACACCGGGGAGCTGTTTTTT | CASSNTGIVNTGELFF
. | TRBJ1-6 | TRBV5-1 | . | TGCGCCAGCACTGACTCGTGGAGCTCCTATAATTCACCCCTCCACTTT | CASTDSWSSYNSPLHF
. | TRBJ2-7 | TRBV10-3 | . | TGTGCCATCAGTGCCGGAGGGGGACCTAAACCGGACTTC | CAISAGGGPKPDF
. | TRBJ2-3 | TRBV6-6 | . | TGTGCCAGCGGATACACAGATACGCAGTATTTT | CASGYTDTQYF
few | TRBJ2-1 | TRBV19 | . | TGTGCCAGTAGTATAGGGGGCGGGACTTTCTCCTACAATGAGCAGTTCTTC | CASSIGGGTFSYNEQFF
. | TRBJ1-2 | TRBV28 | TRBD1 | TGTGCCAGCAAGAAAACTGGGACAGGGGGCGTCTCCGTTATCGGCTACACCTTC | CASKKTGTGGVSVIGYTF
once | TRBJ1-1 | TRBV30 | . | TGTGCCTGGAGTGGCGACCAGGGACCGCGGATCTTT | CAWSGDQGPRIF
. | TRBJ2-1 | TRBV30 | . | TGTGCCTGGAGTGGACCCGGGGTTGAGCAGTTCTTC | CAWSGPGVEQFF
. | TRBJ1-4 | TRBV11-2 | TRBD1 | TGTGCCAGCAGCTTAGTTGGGGGACAGGTTTTT | CASSLVGGQVF
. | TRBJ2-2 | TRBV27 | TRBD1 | TGTGCCAGCAGCCAAGACAGGGCCCCGAACACCGGGGAGCTGTTTTTT | CASSQDRAPNTGELFF
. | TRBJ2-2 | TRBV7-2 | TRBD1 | TGTGCCAGCAGCTTGGGACAGATTGCCGGGGAGCTGTTTTTT | CASSLGQIAGELFF
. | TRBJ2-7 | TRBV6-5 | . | TGTGCCAGCAGTTTAAACGGAATACTCTCCTACGAGCAGTACTTC | CASSLNGILSYEQYF
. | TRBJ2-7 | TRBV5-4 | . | TGTGCCAGCAGCTTGTGGGGCCAGGGGGGCGAGCAGTACTTC | CASSLWGQGGEQYF
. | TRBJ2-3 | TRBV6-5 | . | TGTGCCAGCAGCAACACAGATACGCAGTATTTT | CASSNTDTQYF
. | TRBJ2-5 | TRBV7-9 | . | TGTGCCAGCAGCTCGCGGGCCCTAGAGGAGACCCAGTACTTC | CASSSRALEETQYF
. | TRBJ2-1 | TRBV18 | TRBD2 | TGTGCCAGCTCACCAGGACTAGCGATCAATGAGCAGTTCTTC | CASSPGLAINEQFF
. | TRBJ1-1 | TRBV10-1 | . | TGCGCCAGCAGTGAGAGGGGCCAGGTTGAAGCTTTCTTT | CASSERGQVEAFF
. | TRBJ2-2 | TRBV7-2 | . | TGTGCCAGCAGCCCTGATCTTCGCGGGACCGGGGAGCTGTTTTTT | CASSPDLRGTGELFF
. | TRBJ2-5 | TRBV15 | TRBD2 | TGTGCCACCAGCAGAGATACGGGAGGGTTCGAGACCCAGTACTTC | CATSRDTGGFETQYF
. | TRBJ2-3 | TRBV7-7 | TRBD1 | TGTGCTAGCAGCTCCGGGACAGGAGTCACAGATACGCAGTATTTT | CASSSGTGVTDTQYF